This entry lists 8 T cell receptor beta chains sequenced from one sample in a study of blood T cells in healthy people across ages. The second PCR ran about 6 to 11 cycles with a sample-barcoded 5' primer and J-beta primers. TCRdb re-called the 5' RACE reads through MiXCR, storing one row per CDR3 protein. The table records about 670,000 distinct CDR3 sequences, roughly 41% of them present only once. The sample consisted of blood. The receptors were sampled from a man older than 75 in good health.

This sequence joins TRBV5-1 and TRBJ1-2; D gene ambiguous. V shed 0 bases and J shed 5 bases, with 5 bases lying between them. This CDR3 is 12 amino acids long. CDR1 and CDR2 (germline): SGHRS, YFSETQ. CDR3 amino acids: CASSLEDYGYTF. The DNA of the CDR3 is TGCGCCAGCAGCTTGGAGGATTATGGCTACACCTTC. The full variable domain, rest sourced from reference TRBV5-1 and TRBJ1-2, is KAGVTQTPRYLIKTRGQQVTLSCSPISGHRSVSWYQQTPGQGLQFLFEYFSETQRNKGNFPGRFSGRQFSNSRSEMNVSTLELGDSALYLCASSLEDYGYTFGSGTRLTVV.

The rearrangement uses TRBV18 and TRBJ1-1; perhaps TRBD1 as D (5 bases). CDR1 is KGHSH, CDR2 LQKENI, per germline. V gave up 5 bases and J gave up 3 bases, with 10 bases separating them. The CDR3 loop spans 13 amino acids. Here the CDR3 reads CASSTGGDTEAFF. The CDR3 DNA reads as TGTGCCAGCTCAACGGGAGGGGACACTGAAGCTTTCTTT.

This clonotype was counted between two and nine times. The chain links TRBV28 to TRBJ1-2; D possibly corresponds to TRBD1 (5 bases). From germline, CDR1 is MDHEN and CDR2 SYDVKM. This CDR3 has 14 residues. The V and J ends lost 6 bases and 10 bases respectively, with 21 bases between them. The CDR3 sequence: CASSFSRRDSAYTF. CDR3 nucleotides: TGTGCCAGCAGCTTTAGCCGCCGGGACTCGGCCTACACCTTC.

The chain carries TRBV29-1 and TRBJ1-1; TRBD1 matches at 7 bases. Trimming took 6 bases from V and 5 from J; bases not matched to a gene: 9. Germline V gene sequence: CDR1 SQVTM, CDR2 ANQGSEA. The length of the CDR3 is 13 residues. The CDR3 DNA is TGCAGCGTGGGGAACAGGGGACGGACTGAAGCTTTCTTT. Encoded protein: CSVGNRGRTEAFF.

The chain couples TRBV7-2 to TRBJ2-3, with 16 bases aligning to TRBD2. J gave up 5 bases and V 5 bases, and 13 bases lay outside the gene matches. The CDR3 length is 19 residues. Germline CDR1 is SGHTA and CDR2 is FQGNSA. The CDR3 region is CASSPHFGTSGGAGDTQYF. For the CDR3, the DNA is TGTGCCAGCAGCCCTCACTTCGGGACTAGCGGGGGGGCAGGAGATACGCAGTATTTT.

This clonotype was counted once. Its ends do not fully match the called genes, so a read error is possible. As DNA, the CDR3 is TGTGCCGGCAGCCCACCTAACACAGATACGCAGTATTTT. Translated, it gives CAGSPPNTDTQYF. J is TRBJ2-3 and V is TRBV12-3 or TRBV12-4; D is ambiguous. This CDR3 comprises 13 residues.

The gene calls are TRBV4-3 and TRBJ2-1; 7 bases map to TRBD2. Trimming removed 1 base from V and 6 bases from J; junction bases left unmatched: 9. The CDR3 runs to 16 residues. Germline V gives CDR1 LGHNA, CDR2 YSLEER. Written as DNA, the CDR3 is TGCGCCAGCAGCCAAGGGGCTAGCGGAAATAGCAATGAGCAGTTCTTC. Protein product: CASSQGASGNSNEQFF.

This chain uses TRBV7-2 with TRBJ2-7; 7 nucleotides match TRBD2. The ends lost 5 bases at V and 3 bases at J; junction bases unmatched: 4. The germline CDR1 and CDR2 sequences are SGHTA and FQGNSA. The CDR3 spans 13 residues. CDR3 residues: CASSRQRGYEQYF. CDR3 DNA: TGTGCCAGCAGCCGACAGCGGGGCTACGAGCAGTACTTC.